The clone carrying this T cell receptor (beta chain) was seen repeatedly, ten times or more. This sample is part of a study of T cell repertoires in cytomegalovirus infection. Looking at the study overall: Evidence of both CMV infection and a matching HLA type came from public TCR beta signatures.

TCRdb fed the reads into MiXCR, producing one record per CDR3 protein. The sample lists approximately 550,000 distinct CDR3 sequences, 15% to 20% seen once, with about 24% in the top ten. Germline-derived CDR1 and CDR2 are SEHNR and FQNEAQ (reference sequence). Trimming removed 5 bases from V and 5 bases from J, with 13 bases in between. There are 13 residues in the CDR3. The sample comprised CD8+ T cells from PBMCs. The gene calls are TRBV7-9 and TRBJ2-7; D is possibly TRBD1 (6 bases). This TCR was recovered from a human donor in good health (CMV status not recorded). Some clones in this sample may be carry-over from other donors' samples. The CDR3 is CASSTGTYDEQYF. The CDR3 DNA sequence: TGTGCCAGCAGCACCGGGACATATGACGAGCAGTACTTC. The full variable domain, its missing parts supplied by reference TRBV7-9 and TRBJ2-7, is DTGVSQNPRHKITKRGQNVTFRCDPISEHNRLYWYRQTLGQGPEFLTYFQNEAQLEKSRLLSDRFSAERPKGSFSTLEIQRTEQGDSAMYLCASSTGTYDEQYFGPGTRLTVT.